This is a list of T cell receptor beta chains from one sample in a study of cytomegalovirus exposure and HLA in healthy donors. Assay used: immunoSEQ multiplex PCR; TCRdb lists only in-frame clones, some missing. The data hold 130,000 to 150,000 clones, with about three quarters observed a single time. Sequenced: PBMCs. The receptors were gathered from a man in his late teens or twenties in good health and CMV-seronegative. Each CDR3 is given with its conserved first and last residue. Fields, in order: V gene, J gene, D gene, clone size, CDR3 DNA, CDR3 protein. The D gene is left open where the match is weak. The size of a clone is reported for some rows only, either as once, few or many, or as a class for expanded clones.

V: TRBV19; J: TRBJ1-4; D: TRBD1; size: NA; DNA: TGTGCCAGTAGTAAGGTTTTGGGGACAGGTGTAGGAAAACTGTTTTTT; CDR3: CASSKVLGTGVGKLFF
V: TRBV7-9; J: TRBJ2-5; D: TRBD2; size: NA; DNA: TGTGCCAGCAGCTCAACTAGCGGGGGGGCCCCTTTAGAGACCCAGTACTTC; CDR3: CASSSTSGGAPLETQYF
V: TRBV5-6; J: TRBJ2-5; D: NA; size: once; DNA: TGTGCCAGCAGCTTGCAGCAAGAGACCCAGTACTTC; CDR3: CASSLQQETQYF
V: TRBV19; J: TRBJ2-6; D: NA; size: NA; DNA: TGTGCCAGTAGTATAGTCAGCTCTGGGGCCAACGTCCTGACTTTC; CDR3: CASSIVSSGANVLTF
V: TRBV7-8; J: TRBJ1-2; D: TRBD1; size: NA; DNA: TGTGCCAGCAGCTTAGACGACAGGGGCTATGGCTACACCTTC; CDR3: CASSLDDRGYGYTF
V: TRBV7-3; J: TRBJ2-5; D: NA; size: NA; DNA: TGTGCCAGCAGCTCGTACCAACAGGGCATCCAGTACTTC; CDR3: CASSSYQQGIQYF
V: TRBV6-6; J: TRBJ1-2; D: TRBD1; size: NA; DNA: TGTGCCAGCAGGGGGGACAGGGATTGGCATGGCTACACCTTC; CDR3: CASRGDRDWHGYTF
V: TRBV11-2; J: TRBJ2-3; D: NA; size: NA; DNA: TGTGCCAGCAGCTTCCACATGGATACGCAGTATTTT; CDR3: CASSFHMDTQYF
V: TRBV18; J: TRBJ1-2; D: NA; size: NA; DNA: TGTGCCAGCTCCATCGACCGGGACCGAAAGGGGGTTAACTATGGCTACACCTTC; CDR3: CASSIDRDRKGVNYGYTF
V: TRBV6-1; J: TRBJ1-2; D: NA; size: NA; DNA: TGTGCCAGCAGTGAATGGAACAGGGTTGGCTACACCTTC; CDR3: CASSEWNRVGYTF
V: TRBV5-4; J: TRBJ2-7; D: NA; size: NA; DNA: TGTGCCAGCAGCGGAGGTCAGACCTACGAGCAGTACTTC; CDR3: CASSGGQTYEQYF
V: TRBV29-1; J: TRBJ1-2; D: NA; size: NA; DNA: TGCAGCGATCAGGGGACCCAGCCCAACTATGGCTACACCTTC; CDR3: CSDQGTQPNYGYTF
V: TRBV6-5; J: TRBJ1-2; D: NA; size: NA; DNA: TGTGCCAGCGGAAACAGGAGCCCCGGCTACACCTTC; CDR3: CASGNRSPGYTF
V: TRBV7-3; J: TRBJ2-1; D: NA; size: NA; DNA: TGTGCCAGCAGCTTACGAAGCGGTGAGCAGTTCTTC; CDR3: CASSLRSGEQFF
V: TRBV19; J: TRBJ2-2; D: TRBD1; size: few; DNA: TGTGCCAGTACTCCGTTTGGGACAGGGTACACCGGGGAGCTGTTTTTT; CDR3: CASTPFGTGYTGELFF
V: TRBV7-3; J: TRBJ1-1; D: NA; size: NA; DNA: TGTGCCAGCAGCTCCTTCGGGGGGGCTGAAGCTTTCTTT; CDR3: CASSSFGGAEAFF
V: TRBV19; J: TRBJ1-5; D: NA; size: NA; DNA: TGTGCCAGTAGTGTCCGGGACTCCAATCAGCCCCAGCATTTT; CDR3: CASSVRDSNQPQHF
V: TRBV18; J: TRBJ2-5; D: NA; size: NA; DNA: TGTGCCAGCTCACCATACGGAGAGACCCAGTACTTC; CDR3: CASSPYGETQYF
V: TRBV9; J: TRBJ2-3; D: NA; size: NA; DNA: TGTGCCAGCAGCTATCAGACGGGGAGCACAGATACGCAGTATTTT; CDR3: CASSYQTGSTDTQYF
V: TRBV7-8; J: TRBJ2-3; D: TRBD2; size: NA; DNA: TGTGCCAGCAGCCCCCGGGTTGAGCGGGGGGAAGATACGCAGTATTTT; CDR3: CASSPRVERGEDTQYF
V: TRBV9; J: TRBJ2-7; D: TRBD1; size: NA; DNA: TGTGCCAGCAGCGCCCACGGGACAGGGGACGAGCAGTACTTC; CDR3: CASSAHGTGDEQYF
V: TRBV15; J: TRBJ2-5; D: NA; size: NA; DNA: TGTGCCACCAGCAGATGGGTACAGGCCCCAAGGGAGACCCAGTACTTC; CDR3: CATSRWVQAPRETQYF
V: TRBV7-9; J: TRBJ1-1; D: NA; size: NA; DNA: TGTGCCAGCAGCTTAGTTTCAGCTGAAGCTTTCTTT; CDR3: CASSLVSAEAFF
V: TRBV5-6; J: TRBJ1-2; D: NA; size: NA; DNA: TGTGCCAGCAGCCTAATAGGACGGGGTACTAACTATGGCTACACCTTC; CDR3: CASSLIGRGTNYGYTF
V: TRBV29-1; J: TRBJ1-1; D: TRBD1; size: NA; DNA: TGCAGCGTTGAAGATGCGACAGGGGATTTGAACACTGAAGCTTTCTTT; CDR3: CSVEDATGDLNTEAFF
V: TRBV2; J: TRBJ1-6; D: NA; size: NA; DNA: TGTGCCAGCAGGGCCGGCCAGGCCTATAATTCACCCCTCCACTTT; CDR3: CASRAGQAYNSPLHF
V: TRBV7-2; J: TRBJ2-5; D: NA; size: NA; DNA: TGTGCCAGCAGCTTTCTACAGGGCCAAGAGACCCAGTACTTC; CDR3: CASSFLQGQETQYF
V: TRBV5-1; J: TRBJ2-7; D: NA; size: NA; DNA: TGCGCCAGCAGCATCGGACAGCTTACCTACGAGCAGTACTTC; CDR3: CASSIGQLTYEQYF
V: TRBV7-9; J: TRBJ1-2; D: TRBD1; size: NA; DNA: TGTGCCAGCACCGCCTACCGGACAGGGTTTAAAGGCTACACCTTC; CDR3: CASTAYRTGFKGYTF
V: TRBV10-3; J: TRBJ2-7; D: NA; size: NA; DNA: TGTGCCATCTCGAGGGCGGAAACCTACGAGCAGTACTTC; CDR3: CAISRAETYEQYF
V: TRBV2; J: TRBJ1-5; D: NA; size: once; DNA: TGTGCCAGCAGTGAAGCTAGTATCCCGGGGCAGCCCCAGCATTTT; CDR3: CASSEASIPGQPQHF
V: TRBV7-6; J: TRBJ2-7; D: TRBD1; size: NA; DNA: TGTGCCAGCAGCTCTGACCCGGGACAGAAGCCTACGAGGCAGTACTTC; CDR3: CASSSDPGQKPTRQYF
V: TRBV2; J: TRBJ2-5; D: TRBD1; size: NA; DNA: TGTGCCAGCAGTGGACAGGGTGTAGAGACCCAGTACTTC; CDR3: CASSGQGVETQYF
V: TRBV11-3; J: TRBJ2-1; D: TRBD2; size: NA; DNA: TGTGCCAGCCAACTAGCGGAGCTCAATGAGCAGTTCTTC; CDR3: CASQLAELNEQFF
V: TRBV10-2; J: TRBJ1-4; D: TRBD1; size: NA; DNA: TGCGCCAGCAGTGAGCCTACAGGGGAAGGTGAAAAACTGTTTTTT; CDR3: CASSEPTGEGEKLFF
V: TRBV6-1; J: TRBJ1-5; D: NA; size: few; DNA: TGTGCCAGCAGTGAAGGGGAGGGGGGCAATCAGCCCCAGCATTTT; CDR3: CASSEGEGGNQPQHF
V: TRBV9; J: TRBJ1-1; D: TRBD1; size: few; DNA: TGTGCCAGCAGCCCTACGACAGGGGGTTTGAACACTGAAGCTTTCTTT; CDR3: CASSPTTGGLNTEAFF
V: TRBV5-6; J: TRBJ2-3; D: TRBD2; size: NA; DNA: TGTGCCAGCAGCGGGCCCCTACTAGCGCCGCAGTATTTT; CDR3: CASSGPLLAPQYF
V: TRBV11-3; J: TRBJ2-5; D: NA; size: NA; DNA: TGTGCCAGCAGCTTAGTAGTGGAAGAGACCCAGTACTTC; CDR3: CASSLVVEETQYF
V: TRBV28; J: TRBJ2-5; D: TRBD2; size: NA; DNA: TGTGCCACCCTCCCCGGGACTAGCGGGATGGCCCAGTACTTC; CDR3: CATLPGTSGMAQYF
V: TRBV6-5; J: TRBJ2-2; D: TRBD2; size: NA; DNA: TGTGCCAGCAGATTAAGCGGGGGGGTCACCGGGGAGCTGTTTTTT; CDR3: CASRLSGGVTGELFF
V: TRBV2; J: TRBJ2-7; D: TRBD1; size: NA; DNA: TGTGCCAGCAGCCTAGTGACAGGGAGCCACGAGCAGTACTTC; CDR3: CASSLVTGSHEQYF
V: TRBV5-6; J: TRBJ2-1; D: TRBD2; size: NA; DNA: TGTGCCAGCAGCTTGGCCTCGACTAGCGACGCCTACAATGAGCAGTTCTTC; CDR3: CASSLASTSDAYNEQFF
V: TRBV10-2; J: TRBJ2-5; D: NA; size: NA; DNA: TGCGCCAGCAGTGACGGGGGGCGGGAGACCCAGTACTTC; CDR3: CASSDGGRETQYF
V: TRBV5-4; J: TRBJ1-3; D: TRBD1; size: NA; DNA: TGTGCCAGCAGCTTCCCAGGGGGCTCTGGAAACACCATATATTTT; CDR3: CASSFPGGSGNTIYF
V: TRBV9; J: TRBJ2-3; D: NA; size: NA; DNA: TGTGCCAGCAGCGTAGCGGTAAGCACAGATACGCAGTATTTT; CDR3: CASSVAVSTDTQYF